Many counts were recorded for the clone carrying this T cell receptor beta chain. This entry comes from a study of T cells in Graves' hyperthyroidism and ophthalmopathy. Amplified TCR beta CDR3 regions came from RNA transcripts. The TCR CDR3 first-round RT-PCR relied on the HTBI primer set. From the multiplex PCR reads, TCRdb called clonotypes with MiXCR, one entry per CDR3 protein. The sample has 600,000 or so distinct CDR3 sequences, around 14% seen once. CDR3 length: 15 amino acids. Germline CDR1 and CDR2: SGHRS and YFSETQ. Trimming at V came to 9 bases and at J to 8 bases, leaving 11 bases not matched to a gene.

The V call is TRBV5-1, the J call TRBJ2-1; 13 positions match TRBD2. The receptor was isolated from a woman between 18 and 30 years old with Graves' ophthalmopathy. Sequencing used blood. The CDR3 sequence is CATQKGTSGTDEQFF. CDR3 coding DNA: TGCGCCACCCAGAAGGGGACTAGCGGGACCGATGAGCAGTTCTTC. Variable domain in full (rest from reference TRBV5-1 and TRBJ2-1): KAGVTQTPRYLIKTRGQQVTLSCSPISGHRSVSWYQQTPGQGLQFLFEYFSETQRNKGNFPGRFSGRQFSNSRSEMNVSTLELGDSALYLCATQKGTSGTDEQFFGPGTRLTVL.